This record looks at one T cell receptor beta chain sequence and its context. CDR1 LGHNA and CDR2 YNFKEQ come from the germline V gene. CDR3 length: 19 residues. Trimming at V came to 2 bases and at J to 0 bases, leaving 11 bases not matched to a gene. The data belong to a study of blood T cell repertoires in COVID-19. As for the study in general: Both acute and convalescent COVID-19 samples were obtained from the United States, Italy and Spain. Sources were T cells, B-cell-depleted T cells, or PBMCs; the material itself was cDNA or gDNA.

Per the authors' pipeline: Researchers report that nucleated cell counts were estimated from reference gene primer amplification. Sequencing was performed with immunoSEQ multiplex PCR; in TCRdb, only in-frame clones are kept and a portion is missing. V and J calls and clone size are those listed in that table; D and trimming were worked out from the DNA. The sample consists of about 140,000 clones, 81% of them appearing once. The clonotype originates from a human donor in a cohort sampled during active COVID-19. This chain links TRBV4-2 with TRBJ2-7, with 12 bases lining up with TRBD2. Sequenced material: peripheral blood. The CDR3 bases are TGTGCCAGCAGCCAAACCCCTGCCGTACTAGCGGGGGGCTCCTACGAGCAGTACTTC. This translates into CASSQTPAVLAGGSYEQYF.